The T cell receptor (beta chain) described here comes from a study of blood T cell repertoires in COVID-19. At the level of the study: COVID-19 samples, acute and convalescent, were from the United States, Italy and Spain.

Original handling: Reference gene primer amplification in the assay estimated nucleated cell counts. TCRdb's table, derived via immunoSEQ multiplex PCR, lists solely in-frame clones and lacks some. D and trimming come from the DNA, and the V and J calls and clone size come from that table. The sample shows about 110,000 clones, 70% to 90% of them seen only once. Germline V gives CDR1 MGHRA, CDR2 YSYEKL. V lost 7 bases, J lost 1 base, and 15 bases lay in between. CDR3 length: 15 residues. The TCR sequence derives from a man aged 35 to 55 with acute or convalescent COVID-19. Sequencing was carried out using peripheral blood. The rearrangement joins TRBV4-1 to TRBJ2-3; weak D call: TRBD1 (5 bases). The CDR3 region is CASKTAPGGTDTQYF. CDR3 nucleotide sequence: TGCGCCAGCAAGACAGCCCCTGGGGGCACAGATACGCAGTATTTT.